These T cell receptor beta chains were read from a single sample in a study of memory CD4+ T cells and cytomegalovirus serostatus. Profiled with immunoSEQ multiplex PCR; TCRdb holds only in-frame clones, not every one. The table has around 63,000 clones, more than 75% seen once. Material: memory CD4+ T cells from blood. Receptor source: an adult in good health and CMV-seropositive. Both conserved end residues are part of each CDR3. The D gene is left open where the match is weak. Clone size is not always given. Where it is, it says once, few, many or a class for expanded clones.

v_call	clone_size	j_call	d_call	cdr3_aa	cdr3_nt
TRBV2	-	TRBJ2-7	TRBD2	CASSQSGGPLFRQYF	TGTGCCAGCAGTCAAAGCGGGGGGCCCCTTTTTCGGCAGTACTTC
TRBV9	-	TRBJ1-2	-	CASSVDFRGNGYTF	TGTGCCAGCAGCGTAGATTTCAGGGGAAATGGCTACACCTTC
TRBV7-2	-	TRBJ2-1	TRBD2	CASSGGLAGGNSYNEQFF	TGTGCCAGCAGCGGGGGACTAGCGGGGGGGAACTCCTACAATGAGCAGTTCTTC
TRBV4-2	-	TRBJ2-6	-	CASAISVASGANVLTF	TGTGCCAGCGCTATTTCGGTTGCCTCTGGGGCCAACGTCCTGACTTTC
TRBV6-6	-	TRBJ2-3	-	CASRLDTDTQYF	TGTGCCAGCAGACTGGACACAGATACGCAGTATTTT
TRBV2	-	TRBJ2-3	-	CASSEPPSTDTQYF	TGTGCCAGCAGTGAACCCCCTAGCACAGATACGCAGTATTTT
TRBV27	once	TRBJ1-2	-	CASSLSGSSYGYTF	TGTGCCAGCAGTTTATCGGGCAGTAGTTATGGCTACACCTTC
TRBV7-9	-	TRBJ2-1	TRBD1	CASRYRDSANEQFF	TGTGCCAGCAGATACCGGGACAGCGCCAATGAGCAGTTCTTC
TRBV10-3	once	TRBJ1-2	-	CATIPSDRQYGYTF	TGTGCCACGATCCCTTCCGACAGGCAGTATGGCTACACCTTC
TRBV5-4	-	TRBJ2-5	TRBD2	CASSPARGLARGETQYF	TGTGCCAGCAGCCCCGCCCGCGGACTAGCGAGAGGGGAGACCCAGTACTTC
TRBV2	few	TRBJ1-6	-	CASSEGTRGPSPLHF	TGTGCCAGCAGTGAAGGCACCAGAGGCCCCTCACCCCTCCACTTT
TRBV5-4	once	TRBJ2-5	-	CASSLDGETQYF	TGTGCCAGCAGCTTGGATGGGGAGACCCAGTACTTC
TRBV5-1	-	TRBJ2-7	TRBD1	CASSLGDRTYEQYF	TGCGCCAGCAGCTTGGGGGACAGGACCTACGAGCAGTACTTC
TRBV7-2	-	TRBJ2-1	-	CASSYPLGEQFF	TGTGCCAGCAGCTACCCCCTAGGGGAGCAGTTCTTC
TRBV7-9	-	TRBJ2-3	-	CASSLREPRTDTQYF	TGTGCCAGCAGCTTGAGGGAGCCCCGCACAGATACGCAGTATTTT